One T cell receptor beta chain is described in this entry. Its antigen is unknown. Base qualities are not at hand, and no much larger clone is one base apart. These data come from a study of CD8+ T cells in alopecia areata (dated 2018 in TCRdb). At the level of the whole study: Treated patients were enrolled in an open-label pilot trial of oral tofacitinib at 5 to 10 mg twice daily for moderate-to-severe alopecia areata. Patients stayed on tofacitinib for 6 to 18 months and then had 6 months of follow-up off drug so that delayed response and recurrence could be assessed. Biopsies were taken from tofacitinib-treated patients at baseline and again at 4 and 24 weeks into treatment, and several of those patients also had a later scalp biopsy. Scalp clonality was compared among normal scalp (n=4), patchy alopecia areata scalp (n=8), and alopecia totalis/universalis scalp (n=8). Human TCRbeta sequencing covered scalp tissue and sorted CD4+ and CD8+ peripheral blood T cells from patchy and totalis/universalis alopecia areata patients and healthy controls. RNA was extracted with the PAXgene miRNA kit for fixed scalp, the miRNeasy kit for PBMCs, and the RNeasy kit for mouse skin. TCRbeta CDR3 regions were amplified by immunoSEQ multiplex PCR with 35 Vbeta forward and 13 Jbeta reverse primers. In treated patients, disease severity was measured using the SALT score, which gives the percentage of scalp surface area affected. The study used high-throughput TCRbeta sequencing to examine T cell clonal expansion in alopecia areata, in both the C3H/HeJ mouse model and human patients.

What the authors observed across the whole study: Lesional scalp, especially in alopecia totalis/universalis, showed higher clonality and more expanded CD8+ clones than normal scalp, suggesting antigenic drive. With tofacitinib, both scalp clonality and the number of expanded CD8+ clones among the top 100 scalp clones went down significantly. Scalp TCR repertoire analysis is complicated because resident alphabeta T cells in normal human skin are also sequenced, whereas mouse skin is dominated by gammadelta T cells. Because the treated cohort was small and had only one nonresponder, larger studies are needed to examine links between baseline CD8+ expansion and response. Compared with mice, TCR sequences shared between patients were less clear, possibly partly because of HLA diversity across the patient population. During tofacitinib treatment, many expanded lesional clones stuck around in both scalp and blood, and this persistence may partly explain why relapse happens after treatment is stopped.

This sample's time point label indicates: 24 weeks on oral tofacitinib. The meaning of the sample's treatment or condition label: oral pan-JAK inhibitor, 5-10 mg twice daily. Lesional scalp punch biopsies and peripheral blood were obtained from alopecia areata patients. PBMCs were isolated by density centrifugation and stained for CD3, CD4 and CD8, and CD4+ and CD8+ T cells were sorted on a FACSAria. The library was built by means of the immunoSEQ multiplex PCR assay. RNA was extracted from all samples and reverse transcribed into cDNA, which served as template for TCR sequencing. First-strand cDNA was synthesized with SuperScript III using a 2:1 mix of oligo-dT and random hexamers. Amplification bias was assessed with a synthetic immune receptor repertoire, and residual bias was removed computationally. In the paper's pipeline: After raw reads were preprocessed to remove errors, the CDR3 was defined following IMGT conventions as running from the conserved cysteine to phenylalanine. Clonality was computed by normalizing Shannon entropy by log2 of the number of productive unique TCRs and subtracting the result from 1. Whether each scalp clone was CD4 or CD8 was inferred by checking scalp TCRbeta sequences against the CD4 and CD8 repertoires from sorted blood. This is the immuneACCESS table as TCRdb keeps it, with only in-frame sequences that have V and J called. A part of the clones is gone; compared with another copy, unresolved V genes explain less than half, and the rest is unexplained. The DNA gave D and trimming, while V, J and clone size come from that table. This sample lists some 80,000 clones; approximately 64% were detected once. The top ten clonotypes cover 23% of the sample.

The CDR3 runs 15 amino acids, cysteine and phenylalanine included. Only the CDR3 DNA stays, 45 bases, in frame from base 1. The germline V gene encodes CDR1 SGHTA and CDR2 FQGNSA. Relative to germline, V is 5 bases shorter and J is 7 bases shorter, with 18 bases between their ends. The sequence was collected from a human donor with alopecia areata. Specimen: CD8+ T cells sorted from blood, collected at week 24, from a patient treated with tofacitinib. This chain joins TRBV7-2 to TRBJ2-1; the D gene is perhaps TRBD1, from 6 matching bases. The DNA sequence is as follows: TGTGCCAGCAGCATTAATACGGGGCAGGGGAATGAGCAGTTCTTC. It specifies CASSINTGQGNEQFF.